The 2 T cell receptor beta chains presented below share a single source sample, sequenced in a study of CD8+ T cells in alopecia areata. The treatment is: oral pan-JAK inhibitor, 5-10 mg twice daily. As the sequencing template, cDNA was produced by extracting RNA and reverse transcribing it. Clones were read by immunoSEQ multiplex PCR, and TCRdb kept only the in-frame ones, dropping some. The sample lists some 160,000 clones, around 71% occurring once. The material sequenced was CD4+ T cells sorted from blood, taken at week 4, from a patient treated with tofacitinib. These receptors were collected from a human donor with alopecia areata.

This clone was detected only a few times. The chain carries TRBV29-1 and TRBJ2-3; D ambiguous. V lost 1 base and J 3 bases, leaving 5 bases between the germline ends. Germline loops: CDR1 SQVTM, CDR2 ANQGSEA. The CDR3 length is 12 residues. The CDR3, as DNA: TGCAGCGTTGAAGCCGCGACAGATACGCAGTATTTT. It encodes CSVEAATDTQYF.

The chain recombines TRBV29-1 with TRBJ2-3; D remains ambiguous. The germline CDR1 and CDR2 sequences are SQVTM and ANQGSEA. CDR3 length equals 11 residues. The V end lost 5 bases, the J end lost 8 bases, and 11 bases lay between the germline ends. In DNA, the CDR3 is TGCAGCGTTAGACCAACGGGTACGCAGTATTTT. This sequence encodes CSVRPTGTQYF.